Listed below are T cell receptor beta chains from one sample, sequenced in a study of blood T cell repertoires in COVID-19. Libraries were prepared by immunoSEQ multiplex PCR; TCRdb keeps only in-frame clonotypes and omits some of them. In the table there are approximately 100,000 clones, around four fifths of which are singletons. Sequenced: peripheral blood. Every receptor here comes from a woman in her fifties or sixties with acute or convalescent COVID-19. Each CDR3 is given without its conserved first and last residue.

cdr3_aa	v_call	j_call
ASNTQGATEAF	TRBV6-6	TRBJ1-1
ASSMAKNTEAF	TRBV19	TRBJ1-1
ASSSGLSSYNEQF	TRBV11-3	TRBJ2-1
ASSLATEQY	TRBV10-2	TRBJ2-7
ASSPGLGRDNTEAF	TRBV18	TRBJ1-1
VREGQEYTEAF	TRBV2	TRBJ1-1
ASSSQGGHEQY	TRBV12-3/TRBV12-4	TRBJ2-7
ASTTGNSEAF	TRBV18	TRBJ1-1
ASSPGRIRGTEAF	TRBV27	TRBJ1-1
ASSLIPGSGANVLT	TRBV27	TRBJ2-6
ASSIGIGRDEAF	TRBV19	TRBJ1-1
ASWTGRNTEAF	TRBV10-3	TRBJ1-1
ASSPGQGDEQY	TRBV7-6	TRBJ2-7
ASQQGGINTIY	TRBV2	TRBJ1-3
ASSPAGQGHRIYGYT	TRBV7-2	TRBJ1-2
ASSPDRGLNGELF	TRBV18	TRBJ2-2
ASSLEGGQGGSEAF	TRBV5-8	TRBJ1-1
ASSLEGDSSQETQY	TRBV27	TRBJ2-5
ASSIGTEYEQY	TRBV19	TRBJ2-7
ASSLAGTGFDNEQF	TRBV7-2	TRBJ2-1
ASRQPPGELF	TRBV7-6	TRBJ2-2
ASSLEDRGGQPQH	TRBV28	TRBJ1-5
AWAHSRGQTNTEAF	TRBV30	TRBJ1-1
SARGDTEAF	TRBV20-1	TRBJ1-1
ASSLEGSGPGDTQY	TRBV5-5	TRBJ2-3
ASSSSLRQGRLSGELF	TRBV28	TRBJ2-2
ASSLGGQNEKLF	TRBV27	TRBJ1-4
ASSPGLENTEAF	TRBV3-1/TRBV3-2	TRBJ1-1
ASSRTGEGTLH	TRBV6-6	TRBJ1-6
ASSEMRQETQY	TRBV2	TRBJ2-5
ASSRGTSGVGSTDTQY	TRBV5-1	TRBJ2-3
ASSGQGRGNTIY	TRBV2	TRBJ1-3
ASSLSGTTKETQY	TRBV19	TRBJ2-5
ASSLGSLLGGYT	TRBV7-9	TRBJ1-2
ASSTRVPLFGYT	TRBV6-5	TRBJ1-2
SVEAGASQETQY	TRBV29-1	TRBJ2-5
ASSPGTAHGYT	TRBV5-1	TRBJ1-2
ASSLAGVPGDH	TRBV5-4	TRBJ2-5
ATSRDKGHEQY	TRBV15	TRBJ2-7
ASSSAVKGNEKLF	TRBV6-5	TRBJ1-4
ACRESSYNEQF	TRBV2	TRBJ2-1
ASSTRTGADLSYGYT	TRBV11-3	TRBJ1-2
ASRGAGNEQY	TRBV18	TRBJ2-7
ASSSAGVAGVPTGELF	TRBV7-6	TRBJ2-2
ASSPAGRVLANTEAF	TRBV9	TRBJ1-1
ASIGGLVSGNTIY	TRBV28	TRBJ1-3
ASTARQTSGRVYPTEQY	TRBV9	TRBJ2-7
ATSLTGGRAQEQF	TRBV24-1	TRBJ2-1
SASSPGLGHSNYEQY	TRBV20-1	TRBJ2-7
ASSLVRDRYNEQF	TRBV5-6	TRBJ2-1
ASSSRQDSYNEQF	TRBV3-1/TRBV3-2	TRBJ2-1
ASSRLPQSGVSPLH	TRBV5-1	TRBJ1-6
ASSGAAGGIYEQY	TRBV28	TRBJ2-7
ATSDLGTRGTGELF	TRBV24-1	TRBJ2-2